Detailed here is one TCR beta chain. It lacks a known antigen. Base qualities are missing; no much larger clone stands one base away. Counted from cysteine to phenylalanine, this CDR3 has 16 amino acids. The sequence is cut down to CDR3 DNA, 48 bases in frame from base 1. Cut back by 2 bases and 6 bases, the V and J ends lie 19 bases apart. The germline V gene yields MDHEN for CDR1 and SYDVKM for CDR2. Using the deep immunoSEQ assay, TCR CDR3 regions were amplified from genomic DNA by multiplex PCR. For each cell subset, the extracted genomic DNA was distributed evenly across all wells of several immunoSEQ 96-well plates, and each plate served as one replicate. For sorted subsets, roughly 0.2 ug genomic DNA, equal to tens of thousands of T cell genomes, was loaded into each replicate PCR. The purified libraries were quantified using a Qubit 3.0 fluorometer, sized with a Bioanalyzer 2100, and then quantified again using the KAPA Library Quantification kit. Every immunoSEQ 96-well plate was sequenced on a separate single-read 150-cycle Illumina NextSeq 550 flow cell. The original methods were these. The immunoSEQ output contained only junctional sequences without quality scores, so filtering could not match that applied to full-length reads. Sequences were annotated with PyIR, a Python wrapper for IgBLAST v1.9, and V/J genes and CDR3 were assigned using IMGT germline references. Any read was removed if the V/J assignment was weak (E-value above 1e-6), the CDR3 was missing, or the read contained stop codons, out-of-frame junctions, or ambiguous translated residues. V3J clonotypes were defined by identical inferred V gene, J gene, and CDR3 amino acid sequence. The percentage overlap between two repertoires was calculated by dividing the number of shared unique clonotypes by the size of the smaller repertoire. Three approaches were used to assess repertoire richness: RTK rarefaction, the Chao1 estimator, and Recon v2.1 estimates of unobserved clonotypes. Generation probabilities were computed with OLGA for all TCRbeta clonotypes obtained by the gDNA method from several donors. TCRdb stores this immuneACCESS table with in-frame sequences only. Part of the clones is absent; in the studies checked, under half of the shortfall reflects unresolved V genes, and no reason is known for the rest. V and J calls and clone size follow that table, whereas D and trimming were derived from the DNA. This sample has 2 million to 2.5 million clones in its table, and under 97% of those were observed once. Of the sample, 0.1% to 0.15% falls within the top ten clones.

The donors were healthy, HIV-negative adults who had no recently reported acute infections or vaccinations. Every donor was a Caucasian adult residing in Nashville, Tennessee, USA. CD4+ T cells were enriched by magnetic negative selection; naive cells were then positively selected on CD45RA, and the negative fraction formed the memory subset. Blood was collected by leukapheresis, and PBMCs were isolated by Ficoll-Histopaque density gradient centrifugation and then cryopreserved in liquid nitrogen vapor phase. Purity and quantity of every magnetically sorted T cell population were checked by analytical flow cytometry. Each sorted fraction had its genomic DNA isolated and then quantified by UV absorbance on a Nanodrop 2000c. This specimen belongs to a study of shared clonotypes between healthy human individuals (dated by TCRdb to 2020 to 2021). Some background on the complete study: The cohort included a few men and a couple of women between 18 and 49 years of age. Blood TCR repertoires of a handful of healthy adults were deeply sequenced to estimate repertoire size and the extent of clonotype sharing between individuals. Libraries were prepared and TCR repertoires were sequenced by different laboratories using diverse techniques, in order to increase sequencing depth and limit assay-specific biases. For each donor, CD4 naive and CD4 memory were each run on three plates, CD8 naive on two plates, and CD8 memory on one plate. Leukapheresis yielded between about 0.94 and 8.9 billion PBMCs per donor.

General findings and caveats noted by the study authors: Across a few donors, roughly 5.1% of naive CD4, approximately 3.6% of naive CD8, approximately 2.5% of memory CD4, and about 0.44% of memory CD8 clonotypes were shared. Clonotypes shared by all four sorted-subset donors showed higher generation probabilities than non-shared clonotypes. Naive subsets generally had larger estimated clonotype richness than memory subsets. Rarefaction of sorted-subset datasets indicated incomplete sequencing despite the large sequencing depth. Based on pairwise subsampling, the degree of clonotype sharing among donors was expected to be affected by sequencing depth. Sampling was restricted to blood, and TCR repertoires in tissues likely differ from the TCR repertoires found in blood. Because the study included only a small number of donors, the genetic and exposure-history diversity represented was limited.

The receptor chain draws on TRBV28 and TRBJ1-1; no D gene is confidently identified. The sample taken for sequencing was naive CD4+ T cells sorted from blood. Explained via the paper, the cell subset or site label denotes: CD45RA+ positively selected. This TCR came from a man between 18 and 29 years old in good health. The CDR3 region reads CASSLSLSWGDAEAFF. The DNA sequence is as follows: TGTGCCAGCAGTTTAAGTCTTTCTTGGGGTGACGCTGAAGCTTTCTTT. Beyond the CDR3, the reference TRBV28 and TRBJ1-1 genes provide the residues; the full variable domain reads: DVKVTQSSRYLVKRTGEKVFLECVQDMDHENMFWYRQDPGLGLRLIYFSYDVKMKEKGDIPEGYSVSREKKERFSLILESASTNQTSMYLCASSLSLSWGDAEAFFGQGTRLTVV.